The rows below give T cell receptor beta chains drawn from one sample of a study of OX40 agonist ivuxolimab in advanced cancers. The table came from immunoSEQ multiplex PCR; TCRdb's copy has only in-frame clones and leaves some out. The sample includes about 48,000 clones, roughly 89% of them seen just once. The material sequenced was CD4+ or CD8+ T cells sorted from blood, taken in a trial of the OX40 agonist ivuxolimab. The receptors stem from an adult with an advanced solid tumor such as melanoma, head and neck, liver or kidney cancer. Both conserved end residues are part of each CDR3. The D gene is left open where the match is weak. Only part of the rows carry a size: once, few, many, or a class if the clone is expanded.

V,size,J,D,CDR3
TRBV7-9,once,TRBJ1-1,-,CASSSDRNTEAFF
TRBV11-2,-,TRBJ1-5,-,CASSQGVGQPQHF
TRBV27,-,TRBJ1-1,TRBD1,CASSSGGNTEAFF
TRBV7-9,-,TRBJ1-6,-,CASSLGQSPLHF
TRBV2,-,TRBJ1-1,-,CASSWGDTEAFF
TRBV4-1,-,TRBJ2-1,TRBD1,CASSQVAGGGNEQFF
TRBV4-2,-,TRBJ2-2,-,CASGYNTGELFF
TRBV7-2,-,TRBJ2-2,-,CASSLEVGGAAGELFF
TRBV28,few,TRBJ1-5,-,CASSLAVSNQPQHF
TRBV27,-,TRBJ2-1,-,CASSWGSYNEQFF
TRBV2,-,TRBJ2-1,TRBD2,CASSLAGGSYNEQFF
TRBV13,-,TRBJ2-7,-,CASSPRTEDEQYF
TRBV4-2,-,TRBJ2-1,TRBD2,CASSQETSGGYAVYEQFF
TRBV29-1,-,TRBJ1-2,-,CSVNLRADGYTF
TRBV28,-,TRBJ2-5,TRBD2,CASSLLSGGDQETQYF
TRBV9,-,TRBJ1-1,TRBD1,CASSEGTGQGMTEAFF
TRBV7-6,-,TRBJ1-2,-,CASSLGGGDYGYTF
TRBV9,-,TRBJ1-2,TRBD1,CASSPTGLNYGYTF
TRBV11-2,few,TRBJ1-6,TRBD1,CASSWTWTGKGDSPLHF
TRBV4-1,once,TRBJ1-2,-,CASSQDGQGRRGYTF
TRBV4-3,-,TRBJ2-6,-,CASSQESAGANVLTF
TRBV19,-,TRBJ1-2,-,CARGGYGYTF
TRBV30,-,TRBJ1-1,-,CAWAWNTEAFF
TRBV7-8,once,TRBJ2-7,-,CASSSNYEQYF
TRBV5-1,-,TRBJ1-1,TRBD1,CASNRDRGKEAFF
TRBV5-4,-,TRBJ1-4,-,CASSLVANEKLFF
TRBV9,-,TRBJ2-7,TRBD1,CASSVAPGQTYEQYF
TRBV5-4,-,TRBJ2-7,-,CASRQNGGAEEQYF
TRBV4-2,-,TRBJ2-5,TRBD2,CASSIWPGTSGGRGTQYF
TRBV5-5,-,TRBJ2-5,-,CASSLVWYRDQETQYF
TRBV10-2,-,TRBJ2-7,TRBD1,CASSEQGIQYEQYF
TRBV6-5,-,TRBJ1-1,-,CASSKGGEAFF
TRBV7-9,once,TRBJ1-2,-,CASSLDPANYGYTF
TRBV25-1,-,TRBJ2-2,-,CASSPRNTGELFF
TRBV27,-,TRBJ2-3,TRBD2,CASSALAGEADTQYF
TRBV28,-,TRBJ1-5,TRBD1,CASSSLHGTGEVVGQPQHF
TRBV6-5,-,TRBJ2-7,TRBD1,CASSYSPRDSLYEQYF
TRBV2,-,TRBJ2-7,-,CASSVSGSLYEQYF
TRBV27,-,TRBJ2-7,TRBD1,CASTSVDRVGEQYF
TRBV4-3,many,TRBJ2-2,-,CASSQEGGANTGELFF
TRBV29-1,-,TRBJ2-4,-,CSVEDLRYGDIPIQYF
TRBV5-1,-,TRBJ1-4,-,CASSLEAGHEKLFF
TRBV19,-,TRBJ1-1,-,CASSTDTNTEAFF
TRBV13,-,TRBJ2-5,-,CASSFGLETQYF
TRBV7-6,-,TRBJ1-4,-,CASSLSAEKLFF
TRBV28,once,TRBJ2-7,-,CASTLHRSYEQYF
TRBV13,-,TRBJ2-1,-,CASSFREEGYNEQFF